This T cell receptor beta chain stems from a study of T cells in women clearing cervical HPV infection. Notes on the study in general: Controls had more TRBV6-7 (0.16%) than cases (approximately 0.11%). CIN3+ cases had significantly higher TCR richness than controls; evenness did not differ.

This CDR3 is 14 amino acids long. The germline V gene has CDR1 LNHDA and CDR2 SQIVND (reference sequence). V dropped 4 bases and J dropped 3; count of bases not matched to a gene: 4. TCR beta CDR3 amplified by multiplex PCR from approximately 1,100 ng genomic DNA. Using immunoSEQ multiplex PCR, the repertoire was profiled, and TCRdb retains in-frame clones only, with some absent. This sample's table has about 20,000 clones. Points on this clone: The antigen remains undetermined. The CDR3 extends 3 residues past the end of the read, so its final part is completed from the germline J gene.

The chain links TRBV19 to TRBJ1-1, with 8 nucleotides matching TRBD1. This sequence was found in a woman aged 18-70 years with a cervical HPV16 infection that either progressed to CIN3+ or cleared (not recorded which). Sequences were obtained from blood buffy coat. The CDR3 is CASSRTGSDTEAFF. The DNA read from the CDR3 is TGTGCCAGTAGTAGGACAGGGTCGGACACTGAA.